The text below deals with one TCR beta chain. As yet, its antigen is unknown. Then a second PCR, running roughly 7 to 11 cycles, was carried out with a sample-barcoded 5' primer and a J-beta primer mix. TCRdb re-analysed the 5' RACE reads in MiXCR, keeping a single row per CDR3 protein. This table has more than 650,000 distinct CDR3 sequences, about 20% appearing once. These data belong to a study of blood T cells in healthy people across ages. Overall study results and limits: A roughly linear age-dependent decrease characterized TCR beta diversity per million T cells.

The CDR3 length is 14 residues. Germline CDR1 reads SGHRS; CDR2 reads YFSETQ. Between the trimmed V and J ends, which lost 0 bases and 5 bases, there was a span of 11 bases. The source of this sequence is a man aged 65-85 years in good health. Sequenced input: blood. The chain is built from TRBV5-1 and TRBJ2-5; no clear D gene. The CDR3 is CASSLAGTAETQYF. The CDR3 bases are TGCGCCAGCAGCTTGGCCGGAACAGCCGAGACCCAGTACTTC.